Reported below is one TCR beta chain. What it binds is unknown. The entry originates in a study of blood T cells in healthy people across ages. Findings and limits, study-wide: TCR beta diversity tracked closely with naive T cell percentage. Diversity estimated from one million T cells was considered an underestimate.

This CDR3 region has 16 residues. In germline, CDR1 is SNHLY, CDR2 FYNNEI. For the second PCR, which ran for about 7 to 11 cycles, a sample-barcoded 5' primer and a J-beta primer mix were used. A template-switch adaptor with 12 random nucleotides tagged each cDNA molecule. TCRdb re-called the 5' RACE reads with MiXCR, one entry per CDR3 protein. The profile shows some 1,800,000 distinct CDR3 sequences, about two fifths of them singletons. Isolation recovered at least 6 million PBMCs from every sample. Sequencing was performed on blood. This receptor was taken from a human donor in good health. The chain joins TRBV2 to TRBJ2-4; 8 bases align to TRBD2. The end of the DNA aligns better with TRBJ2-5, so the J call may be wrong. The CDR3 sequence is CASSGGVAGTQETQYF. DNA of the CDR3: TGTGCCAGCAGTGGTGGGGTAGCGGGGACCCAAGAGACCCAGTACTTC.